This T cell receptor (beta chain) emerged from a study of T cells after yellow fever vaccination. Study-level results: Only a small proportion of the clonotypes turned up in both the CD4 and the CD8 compartments, likely arising from convergent recombination.

To note about this clonotype: Its antigen remains unidentified.

TCRdb processed the 5' RACE reads anew with MiXCR; each CDR3 protein has one entry. The sample includes hundreds of thousands of distinct CDR3 sequences, around 4% of them seen just once. The sequenced sample was PBMCs, obtained on the day of the yellow fever booster vaccination. The sequence derives from a man aged 18 to 30 who received the YFV17D yellow fever vaccine.

The CDR3 region is CASSSILLDRESVTDTQYF. In DNA form, the CDR3 reads TGTGCCAGCAGCTCCATTCTACTCGACAGGGAAAGTGTCACAGATACGCAGTATTTT. J is TRBJ2-3 and V is TRBV5-7; TRBD1 aligns across 7 bases. TRBV5-7 is marked as an open reading frame, function uncertain. The V and J ends lost 3 bases and 2 bases, in that order; junction bases with no gene match: 18. This CDR3 has 19 residues.